Shown below are 2 T cell receptor beta chains from a single sample sequenced in a study of T cells in Graves' hyperthyroidism and ophthalmopathy. Regions amplified from RNA transcripts were the TCR beta CDR3 regions. Initially, a first-round RT-PCR of the TCR CDR3 employed the HTBI primer set. Each CDR3 protein is one row after TCRdb ran MiXCR on the multiplex PCR reads. Among fewer than 450,000 distinct CDR3 sequences, roughly a sixth were seen once, and the ten largest hold 34%. Sequencing input: blood. The receptors were gathered from a woman aged 25 to 39 with Graves' hyperthyroidism that later progressed to Graves' ophthalmopathy.

This chain links TRBV4-1 with TRBJ2-2, with 8 bases aligning to TRBD2. The CDR3 extends over 15 amino acids. Germline V gene data show CDR1 as MGHRA and CDR2 as YSYEKL. The trim removed 1 base at V and 6 bases at J, leaving 4 bases unmatched. The CDR3 sequence: CASSQVGRASGELFF. Written as DNA, the CDR3 is TGCGCCAGCAGCCAAGTCGGGAGGGCCTCCGGGGAGCTGTTTTTT.

This clonotype was seen many times. CDR3 protein: CASSLSSTGNYGYTF. CDR3 bases: TGTGCCAGCAGTTTATCCTCGACAGGGAACTATGGCTACACCTTC. The V gene is TRBV28, the J gene TRBJ1-2, with 7 bases identical to TRBD1. The V gene end was trimmed by 1 base and the J gene end by 2 bases; junction bases not matched to a gene: 4. The germline CDR1 and CDR2 sequences are MDHEN and SYDVKM. This CDR3 is 15 amino acids long.